The present entry profiles one T cell receptor beta chain with its context. Measured with immunoSEQ multiplex PCR; TCRdb has only the in-frame clones, and not every one. Found here are approximately 65,000 clones, approximately 89% of them singletons; the top ten hold more than 0.85%. The entry originates in a study of OX40 agonist ivuxolimab in advanced cancers. Background on the study: Subjects had a mean age of about 57 years, with a range of roughly 23 to 79; approximately 83% were male.

The investigators sampled blood at baseline, at cycle 4 day 1, and at cycle 7 day 1. The CDR3 sequence is 14 residues long. Germline V lookup: CDR1 SGHDN, CDR2 FVKESK. J gave up 8 bases and V 4 bases, and 7 bases lay outside the gene matches. V and J are TRBV14 and TRBJ1-4; TRBD1 agrees at 7 bases. The receptor was derived from an adult with an advanced solid tumor such as melanoma, head and neck, liver or kidney cancer. The material was CD4+ or CD8+ T cells sorted from blood, obtained in a trial of the OX40 agonist ivuxolimab. The CDR3 is CASSPQGGAEKLFF. The DNA of the CDR3 is TGTGCCAGCAGCCCTCAGGGGGGTGCGGAAAAACTGTTTTTT.